This T cell receptor beta chain is from a study of human T cells and chemical hapten exposure. The CDR3 totals 12 residues. The germline V and J ends were trimmed by 4 bases and 8 bases, with 10 bases remaining between them. Germline V gene lookup returns CDR1 SGDLS and CDR2 YYNGEE. Time point in this sample: patch test 2, 6 weeks after DPC sensitization. Noted treatment: therapeutic diphenylcyclopropenone sensitization with weekly scalp DPC. TCRdb re-called the RACE reads through MiXCR, storing one row per CDR3 protein. This sample has approximately 90,000 distinct CDR3 sequences, with 8% to 13% found just once.

The receptor comes from a man aged 35-49 years with alopecia areata. Some clones in this sample may be carry-over from other donors' samples. The chain carries TRBV9 and TRBJ2-1, with D possibly called TRBD1 or TRBD2 (5 bases each). The sample consisted of whole blood, taken in connection with sensitization to the hapten diphenylcyclopropenone (DPC). The CDR3 reads CASSPGAHEQFF. Here the CDR3 DNA reads TGTGCCAGCAGCCCCGGGGCCCATGAGCAGTTCTTC.